These T cell receptor beta chains were read from a single sample in a study of CD8+ T cells in alopecia areata. Generated by immunoSEQ multiplex PCR, the TCRdb table keeps only in-frame clones and is missing some. The sample contains hundreds of thousands of clones, 67% of which appear only once. The material was CD4+ T cells sorted from blood, obtained at week 0. These receptors originate from a human donor with alopecia areata. Each CDR3 is given with its conserved first and last residue. A D gene is named only where the DNA matches it firmly. Size values are once, few and many counts, or a class for expanded clones, and some rows have none.

-	TRBV5-6	11	TRBJ2-5	-	CASSLSETQYF	TGTGCCAGCAGCTTGAGCGAGACCCAGTACTTC
-	TRBV5-1	14	TRBJ2-5	-	CASSMGFPQETQYF	TGCGCCAGCAGCATGGGGTTTCCACAAGAGACCCAGTACTTC
-	TRBV6-5	15	TRBJ1-1	-	CASRPGPTMNTEAFF	TGTGCCAGCAGACCCGGACCGACCATGAACACTGAAGCTTTCTTT
-	TRBV5-4	13	TRBJ1-2	few	CASSLGQNYGYTF	TGTGCCAGCAGCTTAGGGCAGAACTATGGCTACACCTTC
-	TRBV11-2	13	TRBJ2-3	once	CASREGATDTQYF	TGTGCCAGCAGGGAGGGGGCCACAGATACGCAGTATTTT
TRBD1	TRBV2	13	TRBJ2-1	-	CASSEWAGGEQFF	TGTGCCAGCAGTGAATGGGCAGGGGGTGAGCAGTTCTTC
-	TRBV5-1	14	TRBJ1-6	-	CASSGWGSDSPLHF	TGCGCCAGCAGCGGCTGGGGTAGTGATTCACCCCTCCACTTT
-	TRBV10-3	14	TRBJ1-5	once	CAISSISGAQPQHF	TGTGCCATCAGTTCAATCAGTGGTGCTCAGCCCCAGCATTTT
-	TRBV5-6	16	TRBJ1-6	-	CASSLGGGPGNSPLHF	TGTGCCAGCAGCTTGGGTGGGGGGCCGGGAAATTCACCCCTCCACTTT
-	TRBV9	12	TRBJ2-7	-	CASSVGVGEQYF	TGTGCCAGCAGCGTAGGCGTGGGCGAGCAGTACTTC
-	TRBV2	13	TRBJ1-1	-	CASSEEGLTEAFF	TGTGCCAGCAGTGAAGAAGGGCTCACTGAAGCTTTCTTT
-	TRBV7-2	17	TRBJ1-2	few	CASTLDPGRMANYGYTF	TGTGCCAGCACCTTAGATCCAGGGCGGATGGCTAACTATGGCTACACCTTC
TRBD1	TRBV30	12	TRBJ2-7	-	CASDRGGDEQYF	TGTGCCTCCGACAGGGGAGGCGACGAGCAGTACTTC
-	TRBV4-1	14	TRBJ2-1	-	CASSQTESYNEQFF	TGCGCCAGCAGCCAAACAGAGTCCTACAATGAGCAGTTCTTC
TRBD1	TRBV5-1	13	TRBJ2-5	-	CASSEDRAETQYF	TGCGCCAGCAGCGAGGACAGGGCGGAGACCCAGTACTTC
-	TRBV18	12	TRBJ2-5	-	CASSRSEETQYF	TGTGCCAGCTCACGGTCAGAAGAGACCCAGTACTTC
-	TRBV15	14	TRBJ1-6	-	CATSQLRGVSPLHF	TGTGCCACCAGTCAGCTAAGAGGGGTTTCACCCCTCCACTTT
TRBD1	TRBV29-1	14	TRBJ1-2	few	CSVAGTANAYGYTF	TGCAGCGTCGCCGGGACAGCAAACGCCTATGGCTACACCTTC
-	TRBV4-3	14	TRBJ1-2	-	CASSQDRGPYGYTF	TGCGCCAGCAGCCAAGATCGGGGGCCCTATGGCTACACCTTC
-	TRBV27	15	TRBJ1-5	few	CASSVGHQYNQPQHF	TGTGCCAGCAGTGTGGGACACCAGTACAATCAGCCCCAGCATTTT
-	TRBV30	12	TRBJ2-3	-	CAWNLVGDTQYF	TGTGCCTGGAATTTGGTCGGAGATACGCAGTATTTT
TRBD1	TRBV29-1	15	TRBJ1-5	-	CSVGDGTGGNQPQHF	TGCAGCGTTGGCGACGGGACAGGGGGCAATCAGCCCCAGCATTTT
TRBD2	TRBV5-1	15	TRBJ2-5	-	CASSYFGGGAETQYF	TGCGCCAGCAGCTACTTTGGCGGGGGGGCCGAGACCCAGTACTTC
-	TRBV7-9	13	TRBJ1-5	-	CASSLAGYSRKHF	TGTGCCAGCAGCTTAGCGGGATACAGCAGGAAGCATTTT
-	TRBV6-1	12	TRBJ1-1	-	CASTLMTDEAFF	TGTGCCAGCACCTTGATGACAGACGAAGCTTTCTTT
-	TRBV9	14	TRBJ2-1	-	CASSVTTRGNEQFF	TGTGCCAGCAGCGTTACGACTAGAGGGAATGAGCAGTTCTTC
-	TRBV30	16	TRBJ2-1	-	CAWRGRWDWAYNEQFF	TGTGCCTGGAGGGGCCGATGGGATTGGGCCTACAATGAGCAGTTCTTC
-	TRBV29-1	11	TRBJ2-2	-	CSVDSAGELFF	TGCAGCGTTGACAGTGCCGGGGAGCTGTTTTTT
TRBD1	TRBV30	13	TRBJ1-6	once	CAWRGQGDSPLHF	TGTGCCTGGAGGGGACAGGGGGATTCACCCCTCCACTTT
-	TRBV5-6	13	TRBJ1-2	-	CASLGRTNYGYTF	TGTGCCAGCCTCGGGCGTACTAACTATGGCTACACCTTC
-	TRBV9	11	TRBJ2-7	-	CASSPSYEQYF	TGTGCCAGCAGCCCCAGCTACGAGCAGTACTTC
-	TRBV18	15	TRBJ1-2	-	CASSPAGQAGSGYTF	TGTGCCAGCTCACCGGCGGGACAAGCGGGATCAGGCTACACCTTC
-	TRBV5-1	14	TRBJ2-3	-	CASSEKTSPDTQYF	TGCGCCAGCAGCGAAAAAACTAGCCCAGATACGCAGTATTTT
TRBD1	TRBV5-1	16	TRBJ1-2	-	CASRQETLDRGDGYTF	TGCGCCAGCAGGCAGGAGACCCTCGACAGGGGGGATGGCTACACCTTC
-	TRBV19	13	TRBJ2-1	-	CASSILTTPKQFF	TGTGCCAGTAGTATACTAACGACTCCCAAGCAGTTCTTC
TRBD1	TRBV7-2	13	TRBJ1-1	few	CASSWDRTTEAFF	TGTGCCAGCAGCTGGGACAGGACAACTGAAGCTTTCTTT
-	TRBV25-1	14	TRBJ1-4	-	CASTEDRTNEKLFF	TGTGCCAGCACAGAAGACAGAACTAATGAAAAACTGTTTTTT
TRBD2	TRBV9	16	TRBJ2-3	-	CASSALSGGRSDTQYF	TGTGCCAGCAGCGCCCTTAGCGGGGGCCGATCAGATACGCAGTATTTT
TRBD1	TRBV19	14	TRBJ2-7	-	CASSVRDRDYEQYF	TGTGCCAGTAGTGTCCGGGACAGGGACTACGAGCAGTACTTC
-	TRBV5-1	14	TRBJ1-2	once	CASSSGDSMYGYTF	TGCGCCAGCAGCTCCGGTGACAGTATGTACGGCTACACCTTC
TRBD1	TRBV30	13	TRBJ2-2	-	CACWDSYTGELFF	TGTGCCTGCTGGGACAGTTACACCGGGGAGCTGTTTTTT
TRBD1	TRBV2	15	TRBJ1-6	-	CASSGDRGRISPLHF	TGTGCCAGCAGTGGTGACAGGGGGCGGATTTCACCCCTCCACTTT
TRBD1	TRBV30	18	TRBJ2-1	few	CAWTRDRGPPKYNNEQFF	TGTGCCTGGACCCGGGACAGGGGGCCTCCGAAGTATAACAATGAGCAGTTCTTC
-	TRBV25-1	15	TRBJ2-2	-	CASSEVDSNTGELFF	TGTGCCAGCAGTGAGGTCGACAGCAACACCGGGGAGCTGTTTTTT
-	TRBV15	11	TRBJ2-1	-	CATSRDHEQFF	TGTGCCACCAGCAGAGACCATGAGCAGTTCTTC
-	TRBV7-2	15	TRBJ2-3	-	CASRQISASADTQYF	TGTGCCAGCAGACAGATATCGGCGAGCGCAGATACGCAGTATTTT
-	TRBV30	12	TRBJ2-3	-	CAWSVVLDTQYF	TGTGCCTGGAGTGTGGTGCTAGATACGCAGTATTTT
TRBD1	TRBV19	14	TRBJ2-5	-	CASSIGTGKETQYF	TGTGCCAGTAGTATAGGGACAGGGAAAGAGACCCAGTACTTC
-	TRBV29-1	10	TRBJ2-5	-	CSVDYETQYF	TGCAGCGTTGATTATGAGACCCAGTACTTC
-	TRBV5-1	14	TRBJ2-7	few	CASSGTRSSYEQYF	TGCGCCAGCAGTGGGACACGTAGCTCCTACGAGCAGTACTTC
-	TRBV29-1	12	TRBJ1-1	-	CSVGTLGTEAFF	TGCAGCGTTGGGACTTTGGGCACTGAAGCTTTCTTT
-	TRBV30	14	TRBJ2-6	-	CAEDGSSGANVLTF	TGTGCTGAAGACGGATCCTCTGGGGCCAACGTCCTGACTTTC
-	TRBV7-9	17	TRBJ1-4	-	CASSEGDRPATNEKLFF	TGTGCCAGCAGCGAGGGCGACAGGCCTGCAACTAATGAAAAACTGTTTTTT
-	TRBV4-3	14	TRBJ1-5	-	CASSQDGRNQPQHF	TGCGCCAGCAGCCAAGACGGCAGAAATCAGCCCCAGCATTTT
-	TRBV5-1	11	TRBJ2-7	-	CASSLEGEQYF	TGCGCCAGCAGCTTGGAGGGCGAGCAGTACTTC
TRBD2	TRBV29-1	15	TRBJ2-3	-	CSVRLAGTSTDTQYF	TGCAGCGTTCGACTAGCGGGGACAAGCACAGATACGCAGTATTTT
-	TRBV18	16	TRBJ1-5	few	CASSPTSYRINQPQHF	TGTGCCAGCTCACCCACCTCTTACAGGATCAATCAGCCCCAGCATTTT
-	TRBV29-1	11	TRBJ2-4	-	CSAGDRNIQYF	TGCAGCGCGGGGGACAGAAACATTCAGTACTTC